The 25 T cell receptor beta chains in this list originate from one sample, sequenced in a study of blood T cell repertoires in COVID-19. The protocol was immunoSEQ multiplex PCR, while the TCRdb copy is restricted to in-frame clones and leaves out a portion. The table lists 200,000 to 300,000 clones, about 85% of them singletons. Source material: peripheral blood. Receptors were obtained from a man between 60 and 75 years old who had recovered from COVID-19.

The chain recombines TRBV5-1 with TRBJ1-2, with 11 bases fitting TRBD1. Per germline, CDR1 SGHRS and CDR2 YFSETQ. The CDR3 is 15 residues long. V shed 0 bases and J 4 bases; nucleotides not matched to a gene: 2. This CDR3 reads CASSLGTGGSYGYTF. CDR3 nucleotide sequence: TGCGCCAGCAGCTTGGGGACAGGGGGCAGCTATGGCTACACCTTC.

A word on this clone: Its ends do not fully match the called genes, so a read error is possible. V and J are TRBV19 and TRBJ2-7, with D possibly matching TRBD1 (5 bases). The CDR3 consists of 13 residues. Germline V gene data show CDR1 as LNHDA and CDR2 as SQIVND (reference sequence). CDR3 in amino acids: CASSPTEITRIDF. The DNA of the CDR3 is TGTGCCAGTAGCCCGACAGAGATTACGAGAATAGACTTC.

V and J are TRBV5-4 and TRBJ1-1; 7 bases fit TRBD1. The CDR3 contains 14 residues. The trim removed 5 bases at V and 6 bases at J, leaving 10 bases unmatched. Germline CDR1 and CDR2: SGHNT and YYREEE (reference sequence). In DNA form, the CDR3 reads TGTGCCAGCAGTTTTTTAGGGGGCAACGCTGAAGCTTTCTTT. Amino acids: CASSFLGGNAEAFF.

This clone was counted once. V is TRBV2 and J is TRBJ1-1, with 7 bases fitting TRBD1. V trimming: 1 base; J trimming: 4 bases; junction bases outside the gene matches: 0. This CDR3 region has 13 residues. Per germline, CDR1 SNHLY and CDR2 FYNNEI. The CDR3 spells CASSEDRGTEAFF. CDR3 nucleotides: TGTGCCAGCAGTGAAGACAGGGGCACTGAAGCTTTCTTT.

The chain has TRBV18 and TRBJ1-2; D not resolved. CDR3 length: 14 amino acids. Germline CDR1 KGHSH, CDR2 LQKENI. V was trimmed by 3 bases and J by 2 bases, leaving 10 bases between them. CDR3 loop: CASSPDGRNYGYTF. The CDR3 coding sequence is TGTGCCAGCTCACCGGACGGGAGGAACTATGGCTACACCTTC.

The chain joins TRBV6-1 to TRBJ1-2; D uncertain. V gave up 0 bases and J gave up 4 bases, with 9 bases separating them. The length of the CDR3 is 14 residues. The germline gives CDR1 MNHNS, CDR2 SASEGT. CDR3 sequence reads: CASSEARARYGYTF. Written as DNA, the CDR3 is TGTGCCAGCAGTGAAGCGAGGGCCCGCTATGGCTACACCTTC.

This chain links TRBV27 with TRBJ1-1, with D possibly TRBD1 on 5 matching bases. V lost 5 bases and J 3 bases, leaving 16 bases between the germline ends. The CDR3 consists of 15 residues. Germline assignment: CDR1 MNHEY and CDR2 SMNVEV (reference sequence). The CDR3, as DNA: TGTGCCAGCAGTCTTGGGTTCAGGGATGACACTGAAGCTTTCTTT. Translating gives CASSLGFRDDTEAFF.

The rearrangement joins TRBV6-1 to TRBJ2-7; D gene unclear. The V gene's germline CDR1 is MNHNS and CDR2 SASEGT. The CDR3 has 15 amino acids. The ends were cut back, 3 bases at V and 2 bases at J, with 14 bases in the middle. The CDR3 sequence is CASSEAPTFAYEQYF. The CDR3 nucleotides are TGTGCCAGCAGTGAGGCACCAACCTTCGCCTACGAGCAGTACTTC.

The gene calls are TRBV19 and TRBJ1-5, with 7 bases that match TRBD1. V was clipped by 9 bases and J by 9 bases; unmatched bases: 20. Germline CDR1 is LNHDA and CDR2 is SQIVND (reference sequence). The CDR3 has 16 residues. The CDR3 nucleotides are TGTGCCAGCAGGCCGGGACAGCGATCCGTTCGGGGGCCCCAGCATTTT. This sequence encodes CASRPGQRSVRGPQHF.

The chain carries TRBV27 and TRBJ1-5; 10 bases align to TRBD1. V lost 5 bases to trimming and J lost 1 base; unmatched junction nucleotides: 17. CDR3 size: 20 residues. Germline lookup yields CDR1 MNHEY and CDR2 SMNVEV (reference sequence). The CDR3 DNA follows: TGTGCCAGCAGTCCAGCCGGGACAGGGGTCGGGAGGCGAAGCAATCAGCCCCAGCATTTT. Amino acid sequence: CASSPAGTGVGRRSNQPQHF.

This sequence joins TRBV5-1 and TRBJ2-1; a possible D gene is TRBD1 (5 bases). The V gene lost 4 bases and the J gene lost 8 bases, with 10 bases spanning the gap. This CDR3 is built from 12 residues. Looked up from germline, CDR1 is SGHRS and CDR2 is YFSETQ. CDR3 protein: CASSEARDEQFF. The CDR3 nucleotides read TGCGCCAGCAGCGAGGCCAGGGATGAGCAGTTCTTC.

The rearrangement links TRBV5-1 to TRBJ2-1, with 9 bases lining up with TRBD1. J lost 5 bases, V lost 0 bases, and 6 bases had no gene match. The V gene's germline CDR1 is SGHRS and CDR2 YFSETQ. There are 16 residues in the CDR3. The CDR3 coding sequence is TGCGCCAGCAGCTTGGAAGGGACAGGGTGGGACAATGAGCAGTTCTTC. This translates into CASSLEGTGWDNEQFF.

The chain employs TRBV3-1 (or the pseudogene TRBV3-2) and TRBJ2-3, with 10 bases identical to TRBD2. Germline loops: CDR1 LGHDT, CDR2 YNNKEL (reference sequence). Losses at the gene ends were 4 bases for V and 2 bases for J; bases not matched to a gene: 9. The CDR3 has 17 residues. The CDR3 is CASSLSGTSAYTDTQYF. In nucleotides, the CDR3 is TGTGCCAGCAGCCTTTCCGGGACTAGCGCCTACACAGATACGCAGTATTTT.

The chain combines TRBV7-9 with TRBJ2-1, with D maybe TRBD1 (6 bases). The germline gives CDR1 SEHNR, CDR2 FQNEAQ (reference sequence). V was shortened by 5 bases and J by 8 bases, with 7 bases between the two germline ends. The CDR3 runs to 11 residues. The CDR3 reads CASSGGYEQFF. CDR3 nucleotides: TGTGCCAGCAGCGGGGGCTATGAGCAGTTCTTC.

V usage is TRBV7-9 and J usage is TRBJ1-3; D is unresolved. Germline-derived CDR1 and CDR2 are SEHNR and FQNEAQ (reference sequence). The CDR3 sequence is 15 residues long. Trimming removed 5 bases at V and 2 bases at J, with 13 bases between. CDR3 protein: CASSNTGGTGNTIYF. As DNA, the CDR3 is TGTGCCAGCAGCAACACTGGAGGAACTGGAAACACCATATATTTT.

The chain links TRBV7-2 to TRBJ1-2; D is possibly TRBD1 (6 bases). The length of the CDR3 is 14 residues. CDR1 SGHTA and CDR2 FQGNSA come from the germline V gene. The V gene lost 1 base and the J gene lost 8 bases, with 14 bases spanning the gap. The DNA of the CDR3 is TGTGCCAGCAGCTTAGGGTTACAGGGAGAAGGCTACACCTTC. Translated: CASSLGLQGEGYTF.

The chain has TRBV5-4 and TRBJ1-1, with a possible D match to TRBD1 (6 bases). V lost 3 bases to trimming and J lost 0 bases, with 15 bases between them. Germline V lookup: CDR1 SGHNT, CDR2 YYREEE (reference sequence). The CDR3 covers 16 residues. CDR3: CASSSEKRTVNTEAFF. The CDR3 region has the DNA TGTGCCAGCAGCTCCGAAAAGCGGACAGTGAACACTGAAGCTTTCTTT.

CDR3 in amino acids: CASSDAGNNSPLHF. The CDR3 nucleotides read TGTGCCAGCAGTGACGCGGGGAACAATTCACCCCTCCACTTT. The chain combines TRBV6-6 with TRBJ1-6; D unclear. The CDR3 runs to 14 residues. The germline V gene has CDR1 MNHNY and CDR2 SVGAGI (reference sequence). V gave up 5 bases and J gave up 7 bases, with 12 bases separating them.

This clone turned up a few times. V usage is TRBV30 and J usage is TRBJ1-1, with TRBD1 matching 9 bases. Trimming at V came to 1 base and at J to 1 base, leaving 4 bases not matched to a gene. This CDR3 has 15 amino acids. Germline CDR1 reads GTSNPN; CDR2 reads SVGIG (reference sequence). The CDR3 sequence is CAWSAGQGWNTEAFF. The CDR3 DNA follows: TGTGCCTGGAGTGCAGGACAGGGGTGGAACACTGAAGCTTTCTTT. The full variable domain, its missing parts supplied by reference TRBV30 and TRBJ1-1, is SQTIHQWPATLVQPVGSPLSLECTVEGTSNPNLYWYRQAAGRGLQLLFYSVGIGQISSEVPQNLSASRPQDRQFILSSKKLLLSDSGFYLCAWSAGQGWNTEAFFGQGTRLTVV.

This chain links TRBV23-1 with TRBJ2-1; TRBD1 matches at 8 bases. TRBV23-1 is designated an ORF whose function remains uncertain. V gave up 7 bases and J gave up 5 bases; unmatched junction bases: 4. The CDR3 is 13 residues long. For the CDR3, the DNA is TGCGCCAGCATCAAGGACAGGGACAATGAGCAGTTCTTC. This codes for CASIKDRDNEQFF.

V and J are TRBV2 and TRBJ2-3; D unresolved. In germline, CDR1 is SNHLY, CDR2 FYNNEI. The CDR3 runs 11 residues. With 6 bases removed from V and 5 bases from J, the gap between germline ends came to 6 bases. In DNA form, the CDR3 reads TGTGCCAGCAGCGTCCGAGATACGCAGTATTTT. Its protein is CASSVRDTQYF.

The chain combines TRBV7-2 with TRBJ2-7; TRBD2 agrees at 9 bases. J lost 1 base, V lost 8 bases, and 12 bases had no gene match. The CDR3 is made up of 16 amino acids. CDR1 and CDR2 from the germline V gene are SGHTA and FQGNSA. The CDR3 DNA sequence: TGTGCCAGCGCCCGCCACCCTAGCGGGGTTTCCTACGAGCAGTACTTC. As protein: CASARHPSGVSYEQYF.

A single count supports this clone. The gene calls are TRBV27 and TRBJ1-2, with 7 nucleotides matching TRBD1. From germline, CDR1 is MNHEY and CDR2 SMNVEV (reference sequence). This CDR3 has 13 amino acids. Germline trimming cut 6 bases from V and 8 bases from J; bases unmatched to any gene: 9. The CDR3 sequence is CASRPDRDLGYTF. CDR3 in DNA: TGTGCCAGCAGACCAGACAGGGACTTAGGCTACACCTTC.

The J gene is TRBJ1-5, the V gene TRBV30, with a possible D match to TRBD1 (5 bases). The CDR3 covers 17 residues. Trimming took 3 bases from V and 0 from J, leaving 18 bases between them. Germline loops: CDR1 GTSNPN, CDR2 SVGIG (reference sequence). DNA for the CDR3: TGTGCCTGGAGCGACAGCCAAAATATCTATAGCAATCAGCCCCAGCATTTT. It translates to CAWSDSQNIYSNQPQHF.

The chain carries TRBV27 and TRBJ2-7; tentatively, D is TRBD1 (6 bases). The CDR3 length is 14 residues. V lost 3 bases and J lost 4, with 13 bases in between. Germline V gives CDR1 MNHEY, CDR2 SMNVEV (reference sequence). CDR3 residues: CASSLGAPPYEQYF. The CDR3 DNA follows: TGTGCCAGCAGTTTGGGGGCACCGCCTTACGAGCAGTACTTC.